The clone carrying this T cell receptor (beta chain) has ten or more counts. Its antigen is not identified. Amplification of TCR beta CDR3 regions was performed using RNA transcripts as template. HTBI primers were the set used in a first-round RT-PCR of the TCR CDR3. TCRdb fed the multiplex PCR reads into MiXCR, producing one record per CDR3 protein. The table has roughly 510,000 distinct CDR3 sequences, approximately 49% seen once. From germline, CDR1 is DFQATT and CDR2 SNEGSKA (reference sequence). The CDR3 is 13 amino acids. V was pared by 4 bases and J by 3 bases, with 12 bases between. The source of the sample is a study of T cells in Graves' hyperthyroidism and ophthalmopathy. Notes on the study in general: Most thyroid clonotypes expanded above 0.001 appeared in blood too.

Every diagnosis used clinical symptoms, serum thyroxine and TRAb, thyroid ultrasound and orbital computed tomography. Material for sequencing was peripheral blood or thyroid tissue (not recorded which). The genes are TRBV20-1 and TRBJ2-5, with D tentatively TRBD1 (5 bases). This sequence was found in an adult woman with Graves' disease, either hyperthyroidism or ophthalmopathy (not recorded which). The CDR3 loop reads CSAIRQPKETQYF. The CDR3 DNA reads as TGCAGTGCTATCCGACAGCCTAAAGAGACCCAGTACTTC.